This T cell receptor (beta chain) was identified in a study of OX40 agonist ivuxolimab in advanced cancers. The assay was immunoSEQ multiplex PCR, and TCRdb's table has in-frame clones only and misses some. This sample has about 38,000 clones, with 65% to 90% found just once. This CDR3 has 15 residues. CDR1 is LNHDA and CDR2 is SQIVND in the germline V gene (reference sequence). Trimming cost V 4 bases and J 5 bases, with 15 bases left between them. The sequence derives from an adult with an advanced solid tumor such as melanoma, head and neck, liver or kidney cancer. Sequences were derived from CD4+ or CD8+ T cells sorted from blood, sampled in a trial of the OX40 agonist ivuxolimab. The genes are TRBV19 and TRBJ2-1; D gene ambiguous. CDR3 DNA: TGTGCCAGTAGTACCGCCCACCGGATCGACAATGAGCAGTTCTTC. Amino acid sequence: CASSTAHRIDNEQFF. Using reference TRBV19 and TRBJ2-1 for the parts outside the CDR3, the full variable domain is DGGITQSPKYLFRKEGQNVTLSCEQNLNHDAMYWYRQDPGQGLRLIYYSQIVNDFQKGDIAEGYSVSREKKESFPLTVTSAQKNPTAFYLCASSTAHRIDNEQFFGPGTRLTVL.